This paragraph reports one TCR beta chain. Antigen specificity is unknown. The PCR contained 60 Vbeta and 13 Jbeta primers. Original data processing: As a later analysis found, there were tens of millions of unique TCR beta chains, of which some 9.9 million were shared. Using immunoSEQ multiplex PCR, the repertoire was profiled, and TCRdb retains in-frame clones only, with some absent. V and J calls and clone size are those listed in that table; D and trimming were worked out from the DNA. The sample includes under 150,000 clones, around 82% of them seen just once. The sample is drawn from a study of cytomegalovirus exposure and HLA in healthy donors. Study findings and constraints: A missense DCLRE1C variant was associated with V- and J-gene trimming of TCR beta chains in a later analysis, and an independent cohort replicated the association. The authors considered a cluster of highly shared sequence variants likely to be a sequencing artifact. A later analysis reportedly found that, within productive TCRs, an Asian-associated ancestry cluster had fewer N-insertions than the mean observed across the approximately 600 donors.

CDR1 and CDR2 (germline): SGHTA, FQGNSA. The CDR3 contains 12 residues. Trimming removed 5 bases from V and 8 bases from J, with 12 bases in between. This TCR derives from a man in his fifties in good health and CMV-seronegative. Sequenced sample: PBMCs. This chain uses TRBV7-2 with TRBJ1-2; D is undetermined. The CDR3 here is CASSREREGYTF. In DNA, the CDR3 is TGTGCCAGCAGCCGCGAGAGGGAAGGCTACACCTTC.